Following are 8 T cell receptor beta chains from one sample sequenced in a study of T cells expressing NK-cell markers. No DNA is given; TCRdb re-called the 5' RACE reads and lists each CDR3 protein once. Its clone listing holds about 410,000 distinct CDR3 sequences. Material for sequencing was blood T cells: a sorted CD56 or NKG2C T cell subset, CD4+ or CD8+ T cells, or bulk PBMC T cells (not recorded which). The receptors were gathered from a woman in her fifties or sixties in good health.

The V and J genes are TRBV15 and TRBJ1-5; as DNA is missing, the TRBD1 call by TCRdb cannot be tested. The CDR3 totals 15 residues. Germline CDR1 and CDR2: LNHNV and YYDKDF (reference sequence). The CDR3 sequence is CATSLQGQGSQPQHF.

The chain recombines TRBV5-1 with TRBJ2-5; as DNA is missing, the TRBD1 call by TCRdb cannot be tested. Germline-derived CDR1 and CDR2 are SGHRS and YFSETQ. The CDR3 runs to 15 residues. CDR3 protein: CASTLSLGGRETQYF.

The rearrangement joins TRBV20-1 to TRBJ2-1; without DNA, the TCRdb call of TRBD2 cannot be checked. This CDR3 comprises 14 residues. The V gene's germline CDR1 is DFQATT and CDR2 SNEGSKA (reference sequence). CDR3 protein: CSASLAPGWNEQFF.

The chain carries TRBV27 and TRBJ2-2. Germline CDR1 and CDR2: MNHEY and SMNVEV (reference sequence). The CDR3 is 13 amino acids. The CDR3 region is CASSLTRDGELFF.

J is TRBJ2-1 and V is TRBV24-1; the TRBD2 assignment by TCRdb is unverifiable without DNA. The CDR3 has 14 amino acids. In germline, CDR1 is KGHDR, CDR2 SFDVKD. CDR3 protein: CATAYRGSYNEQFF.

The rearrangement uses TRBV4-1 and TRBJ2-5; the D call of TRBD2 rests on TCRdb alone, since no DNA is present to check it. Looked up from germline, CDR1 is MGHRA and CDR2 is YSYEKL. CDR3 length: 15 residues. CDR3 amino acids: CASSQEEGSRRTQYF.

The genes are TRBV12-3 or TRBV12-4 and TRBJ1-4; TCRdb picks TRBD1, but there is no DNA to check that call. The CDR3 has 13 amino acids. CDR3 amino acids: CASKGTGAEKLFF.

This chain connects TRBV5-1 to TRBJ2-3; the TCRdb D gene call, TRBD1, has no DNA to confirm it. The CDR3 is 15 residues long. CDR1 SGHRS and CDR2 YFSETQ come from the germline V gene. The CDR3 region is CASSYGQPWADTQYF.